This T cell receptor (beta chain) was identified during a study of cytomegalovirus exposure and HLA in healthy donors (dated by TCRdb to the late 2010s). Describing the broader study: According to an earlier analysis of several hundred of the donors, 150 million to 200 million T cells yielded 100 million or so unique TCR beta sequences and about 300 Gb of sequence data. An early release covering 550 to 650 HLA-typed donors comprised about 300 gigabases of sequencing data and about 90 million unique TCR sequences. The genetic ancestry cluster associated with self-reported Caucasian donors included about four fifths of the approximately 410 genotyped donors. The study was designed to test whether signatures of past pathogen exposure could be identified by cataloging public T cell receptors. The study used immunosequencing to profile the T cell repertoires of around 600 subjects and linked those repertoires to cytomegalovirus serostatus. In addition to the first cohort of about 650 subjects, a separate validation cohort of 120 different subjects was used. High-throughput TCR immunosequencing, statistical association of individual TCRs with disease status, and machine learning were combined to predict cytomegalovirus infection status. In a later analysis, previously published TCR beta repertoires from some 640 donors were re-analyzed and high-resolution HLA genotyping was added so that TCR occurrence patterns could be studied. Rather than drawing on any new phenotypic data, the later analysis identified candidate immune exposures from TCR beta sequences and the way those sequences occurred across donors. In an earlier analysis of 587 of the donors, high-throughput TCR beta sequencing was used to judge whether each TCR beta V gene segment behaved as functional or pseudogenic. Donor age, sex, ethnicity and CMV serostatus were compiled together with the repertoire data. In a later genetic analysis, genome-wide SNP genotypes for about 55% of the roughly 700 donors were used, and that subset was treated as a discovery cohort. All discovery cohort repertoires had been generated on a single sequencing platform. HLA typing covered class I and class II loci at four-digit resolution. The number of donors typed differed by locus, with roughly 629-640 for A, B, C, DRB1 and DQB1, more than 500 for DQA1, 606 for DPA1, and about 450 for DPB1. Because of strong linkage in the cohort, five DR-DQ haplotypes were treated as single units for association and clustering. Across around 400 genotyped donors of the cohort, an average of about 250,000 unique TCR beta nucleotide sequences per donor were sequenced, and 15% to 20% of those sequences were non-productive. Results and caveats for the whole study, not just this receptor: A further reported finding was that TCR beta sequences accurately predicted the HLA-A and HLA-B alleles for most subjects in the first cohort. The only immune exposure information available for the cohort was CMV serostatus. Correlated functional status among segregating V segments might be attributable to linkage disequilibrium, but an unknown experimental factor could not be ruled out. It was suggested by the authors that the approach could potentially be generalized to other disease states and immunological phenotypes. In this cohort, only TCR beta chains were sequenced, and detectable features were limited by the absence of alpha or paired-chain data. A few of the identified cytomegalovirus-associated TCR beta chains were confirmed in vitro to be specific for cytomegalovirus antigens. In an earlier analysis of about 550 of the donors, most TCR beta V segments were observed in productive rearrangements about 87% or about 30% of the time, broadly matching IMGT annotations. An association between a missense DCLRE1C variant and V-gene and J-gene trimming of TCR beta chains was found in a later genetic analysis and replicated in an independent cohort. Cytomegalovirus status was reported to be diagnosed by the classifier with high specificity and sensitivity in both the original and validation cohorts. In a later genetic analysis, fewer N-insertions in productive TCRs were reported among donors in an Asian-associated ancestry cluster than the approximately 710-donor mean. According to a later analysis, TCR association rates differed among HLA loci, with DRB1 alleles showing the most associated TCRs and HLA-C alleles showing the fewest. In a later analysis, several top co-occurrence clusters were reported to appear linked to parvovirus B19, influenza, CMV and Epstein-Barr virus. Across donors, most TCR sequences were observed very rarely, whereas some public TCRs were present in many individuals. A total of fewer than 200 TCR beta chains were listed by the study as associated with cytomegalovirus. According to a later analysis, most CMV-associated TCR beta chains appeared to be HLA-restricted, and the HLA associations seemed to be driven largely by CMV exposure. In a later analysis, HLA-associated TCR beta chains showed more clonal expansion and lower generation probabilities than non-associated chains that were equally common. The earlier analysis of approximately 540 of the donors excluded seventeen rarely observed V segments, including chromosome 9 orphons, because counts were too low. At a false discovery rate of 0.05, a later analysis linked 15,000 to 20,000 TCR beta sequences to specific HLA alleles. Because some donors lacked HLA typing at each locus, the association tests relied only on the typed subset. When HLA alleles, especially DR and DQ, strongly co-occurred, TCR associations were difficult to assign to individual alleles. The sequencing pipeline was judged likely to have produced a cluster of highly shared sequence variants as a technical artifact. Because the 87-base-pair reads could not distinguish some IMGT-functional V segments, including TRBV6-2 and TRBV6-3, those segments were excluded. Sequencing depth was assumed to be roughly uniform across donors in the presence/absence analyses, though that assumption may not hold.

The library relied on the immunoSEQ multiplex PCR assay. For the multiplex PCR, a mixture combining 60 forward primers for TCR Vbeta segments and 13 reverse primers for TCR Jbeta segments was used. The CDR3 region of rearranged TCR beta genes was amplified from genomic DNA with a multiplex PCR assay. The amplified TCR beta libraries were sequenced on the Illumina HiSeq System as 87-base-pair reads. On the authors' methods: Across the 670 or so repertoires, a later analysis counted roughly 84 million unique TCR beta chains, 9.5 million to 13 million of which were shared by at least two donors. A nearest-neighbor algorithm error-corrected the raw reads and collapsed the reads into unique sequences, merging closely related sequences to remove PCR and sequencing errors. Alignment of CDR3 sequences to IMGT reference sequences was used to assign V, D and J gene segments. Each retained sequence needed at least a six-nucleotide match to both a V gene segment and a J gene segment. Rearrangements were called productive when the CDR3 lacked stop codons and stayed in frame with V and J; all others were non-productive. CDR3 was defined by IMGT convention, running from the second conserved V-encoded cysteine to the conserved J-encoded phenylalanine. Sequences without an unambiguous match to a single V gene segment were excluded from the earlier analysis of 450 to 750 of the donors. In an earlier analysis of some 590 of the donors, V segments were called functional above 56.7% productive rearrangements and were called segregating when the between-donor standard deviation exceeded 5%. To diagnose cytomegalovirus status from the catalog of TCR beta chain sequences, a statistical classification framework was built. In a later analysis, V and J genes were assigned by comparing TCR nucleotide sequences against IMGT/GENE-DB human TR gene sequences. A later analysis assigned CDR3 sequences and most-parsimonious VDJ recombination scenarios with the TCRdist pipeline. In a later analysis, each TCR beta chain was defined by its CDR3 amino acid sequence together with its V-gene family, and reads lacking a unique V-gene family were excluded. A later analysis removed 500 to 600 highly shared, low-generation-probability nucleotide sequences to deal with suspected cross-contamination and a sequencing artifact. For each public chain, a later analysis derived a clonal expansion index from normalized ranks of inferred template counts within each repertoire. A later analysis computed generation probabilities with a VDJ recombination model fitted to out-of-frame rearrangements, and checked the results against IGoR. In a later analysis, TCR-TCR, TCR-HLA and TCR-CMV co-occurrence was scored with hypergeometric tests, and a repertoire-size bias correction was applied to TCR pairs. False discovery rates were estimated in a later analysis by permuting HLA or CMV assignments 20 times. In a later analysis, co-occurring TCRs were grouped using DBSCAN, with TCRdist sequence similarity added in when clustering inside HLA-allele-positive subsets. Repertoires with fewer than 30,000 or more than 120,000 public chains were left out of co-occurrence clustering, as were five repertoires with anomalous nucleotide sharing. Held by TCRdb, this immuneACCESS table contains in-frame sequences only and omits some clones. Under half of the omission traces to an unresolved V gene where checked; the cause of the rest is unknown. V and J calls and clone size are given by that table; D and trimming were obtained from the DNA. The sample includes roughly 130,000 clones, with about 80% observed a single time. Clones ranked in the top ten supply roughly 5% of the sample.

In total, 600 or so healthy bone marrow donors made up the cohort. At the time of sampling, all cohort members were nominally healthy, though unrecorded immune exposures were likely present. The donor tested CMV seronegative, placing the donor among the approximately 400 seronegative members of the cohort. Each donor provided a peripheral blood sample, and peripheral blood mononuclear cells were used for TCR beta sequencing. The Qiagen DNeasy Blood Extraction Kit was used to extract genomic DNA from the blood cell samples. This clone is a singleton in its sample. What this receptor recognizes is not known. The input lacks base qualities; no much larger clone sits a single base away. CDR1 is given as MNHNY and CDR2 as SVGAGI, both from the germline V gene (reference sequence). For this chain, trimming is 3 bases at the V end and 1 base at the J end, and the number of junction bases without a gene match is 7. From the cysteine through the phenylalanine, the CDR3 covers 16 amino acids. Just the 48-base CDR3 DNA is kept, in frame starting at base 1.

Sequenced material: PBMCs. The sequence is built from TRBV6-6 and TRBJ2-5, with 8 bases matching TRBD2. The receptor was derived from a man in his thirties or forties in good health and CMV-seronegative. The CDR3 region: CASSYPLTSGQETQYF. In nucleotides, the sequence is TGTGCCAGCAGTTATCCACTTACTAGCGGCCAAGAGACCCAGTACTTC.